The next 19 T cell receptor beta chains were all read from a single sample in a study of CD4+ T cells in melanoma. Libraries were prepared by immunoSEQ multiplex PCR; TCRdb keeps only in-frame clonotypes and omits some of them. The table shows about 11,000 clones, with roughly three quarters occurring only once. The sequenced sample consisted of cells from a culture (not recorded whether cultured in vitro). The receptors shown here come from a human donor with melanoma.

The chain has TRBV27 and TRBJ1-1; a possible D gene is TRBD1 (5 bases). This CDR3 comprises 13 residues. Germline loops: CDR1 MNHEY, CDR2 SMNVEV (reference sequence). V lost 2 bases and J lost 4, with 8 bases in between. CDR3: CASSLTQATEAFF. The CDR3 nucleotides read TGTGCCAGCAGTTTAACACAGGCCACTGAAGCTTTCTTT.

The V gene is TRBV6-1, the J gene TRBJ1-2, with D tentatively TRBD1 (6 bases). V gave up 7 bases and J gave up 13 bases, with 25 bases separating them. Germline V lookup: CDR1 MNHNS, CDR2 SASEGT. The CDR3 covers 14 residues. The CDR3 sequence is CASTASQGNHRLTF. The CDR3 DNA reads TGTGCCAGCACTGCAAGCCAGGGGAACCATCGGCTCACCTTC.

The V and J genes are TRBV2 and TRBJ1-5; no definite D call. Trimming pared 7 bases from V and 0 bases from J, leaving 7 bases between. This CDR3 is 13 amino acids long. The germline CDR1 and CDR2 sequences are SNHLY and FYNNEI. The CDR3 DNA sequence: TGTGCCAGCAAGAAGTTTAGCAATCAGCCCCAGCATTTT. It is translated as CASKKFSNQPQHF.

CDR3 residues: CASSWVGGQGHYGYTF. The DNA for the CDR3 is TGTGCCAGCAGCTGGGTTGGGGGACAGGGACACTATGGCTACACCTTC. The chain joins TRBV5-4 to TRBJ1-2; TRBD1 aligns across 9 bases. Germline values: CDR1 SGHNT, CDR2 YYREEE (reference sequence). The CDR3 runs 16 residues. The junction had 9 bases not matched to a gene; V was cut back by 3 bases and J by 3 bases. The entire variable domain, with the rest obtained from reference TRBV5-4 and TRBJ1-2, is as follows: ETGVTQSPTHLIKTRGQQVTLRCSSQSGHNTVSWYQQALGQGPQFIFQYYREEENGRGNFPPRFSGLQFPNYSSELNVNALELDDSALYLCASSWVGGQGHYGYTFGSGTRLTVV.

This clone was seen a handful of times. V and J are TRBV21-1 and TRBJ2-7; the D call TRBD2 from the table was never checked on the DNA. TRBV21-1 is annotated as a pseudogene. This CDR3 has 14 amino acids. This CDR3 is CASSISGGPYEQYF. The CDR3 nucleotides read TGTGCCAGCAGCATTAGCGGGGGCCCCTACGAGCAGTACTTC.

J is TRBJ1-2 and V is TRBV2, with D perhaps matching TRBD1 (6 bases). CDR3 length equals 14 residues. Germline lookup yields CDR1 SNHLY and CDR2 FYNNEI. Trimming left V 5 bases short and J 4 bases short, with 14 bases between. CDR3 bases: TGTGCCAGCAGTACAGGGAGGTCTGTCTATGGCTACACCTTC. As protein: CASSTGRSVYGYTF.

Worth noting for this clone: The junction and the germline gene differ at one end; a read error may be behind it. The V call is TRBV5-1, the J call TRBJ2-7, with 8 bases matching TRBD1. CDR1 SGHRS and CDR2 YFSETQ come from the germline V gene. This CDR3 contains 13 residues. CDR3 amino acids: CASSLGQVGEQYF. The CDR3 DNA is TGCGCCAGCAGTTTGGGACAGGTAGGCGAGCAGTACTTC. Supplemented by reference TRBV5-1 and TRBJ2-7, the full variable domain reads KAGVTQTPRYLIKTRGQQVTLSCSPISGHRSVSWYQQTPGQGLQFLFEYFSETQRNKGNFPGRFSGRQFSNSRSEMNVSTLELGDSALYLCASSLGQVGEQYFGPGTRLTVT.

The V and J genes are TRBV19 and TRBJ2-5, with D hard to call. Germline assignment: CDR1 LNHDA and CDR2 SQIVND (reference sequence). V lost 7 bases to trimming and J lost 5 bases, with 11 bases between them. The CDR3 sequence is 12 residues long. This chain's CDR3 is CASKDRWETQYF. Written as DNA, the CDR3 is TGTGCCAGTAAGGACCGATGGGAGACCCAGTACTTC.

The chain combines TRBV4-1 with TRBJ2-3; D possibly matches TRBD1 or TRBD2 (6 bases each). The CDR3 is made up of 14 amino acids. Germline loops: CDR1 MGHRA, CDR2 YSYEKL. V was pared by 1 base and J by 4 bases, with 9 bases between. This CDR3 reads CASSQAGASDTQYF. CDR3 coding DNA: TGCGCCAGCAGCCAAGCGGGGGCGTCAGATACGCAGTATTTT.

V usage is TRBV2 and J usage is TRBJ1-5; 7 nucleotides agree with TRBD1. V dropped 6 bases and J dropped 1; count of bases not matched to a gene: 9. The CDR3 has 16 amino acids. Germline CDR1 is SNHLY and CDR2 is FYNNEI. CDR3 DNA sequence: TGTGCCAGCAGGGTGTCAGGGGGGGCAAGCAATCAGCCCCAGCATTTT. It encodes CASRVSGGASNQPQHF. The full variable domain, in which reference TRBV2 and TRBJ1-5 provide the parts outside the CDR3, is EPEVTQTPSHQVTQMGQEVILRCVPISNHLYFYWYRQILGQKVEFLVSFYNNEISEKSEIFDDQFSVERPDGSNFTLKIRSTKLEDSAMYFCASRVSGGASNQPQHFGDGTRLSIL.

V and J are TRBV7-6 and TRBJ1-6; D gene uncertain. CDR1 is SGHVS and CDR2 is FNYEAQ in the germline V gene. The CDR3 is 13 residues long. V lost 3 bases and J 8 bases, leaving 8 bases between the germline ends. The CDR3 DNA follows: TGTGCCAGCAGCTTCAATAAGGATTCACCCCTCCACTTT. Its protein product is CASSFNKDSPLHF. Complete variable domain (other parts from reference TRBV7-6 and TRBJ1-6): GAGVSQSPRYKVTKRGQDVALRCDPISGHVSLYWYRQALGQGPEFLTYFNYEAQQDKSGLPNDRFSAERPEGSISTLTIQRTEQRDSAMYRCASSFNKDSPLHFGNGTRLTVT.

V gene TRBV6-1 combines with J gene TRBJ1-6; D is unresolved. With 5 bases removed from V and 0 bases from J, the gap between germline ends came to 8 bases. This CDR3 spans 15 amino acids. The germline V gene encodes CDR1 MNHNS and CDR2 SASEGT. The CDR3 DNA sequence: TGTGCCAGCAGTCCCGGGTCCTCCTATAATTCACCCCTCCACTTT. It yields the protein CASSPGSSYNSPLHF.

V usage is TRBV4-1 and J usage is TRBJ1-2; D perhaps matches TRBD1 (6 bases). Deletions cut 3 bases from V and 8 bases from J, with 13 bases between. In germline, CDR1 is MGHRA, CDR2 YSYEKL. The CDR3 runs 13 residues. CDR3 protein: CASSQIYREGYTF. The CDR3 coding sequence is TGCGCCAGCAGCCAGATATACAGGGAAGGCTACACCTTC.

The chain's CDR3 is CASSRTRDRSALFF. The CDR3 DNA sequence: TGCGCCAGCAGTAGAACACGGGACAGGTCTGCGCTGTTTTTT. This chain uses TRBV5-1 with TRBJ2-2; 8 bases map to TRBD1. In germline, CDR1 is SGHRS, CDR2 YFSETQ. V trimming: 5 bases; J trimming: 13 bases; junction bases outside the gene matches: 13. The CDR3 extends over 14 amino acids.

The V call is TRBV6-5, the J call TRBJ1-2, with unresolved D. Trimming left V 2 bases short and J 5 bases short, with 15 bases between. The length of the CDR3 is 15 residues. The germline V gene encodes CDR1 MNHEY and CDR2 SVGAGI. CDR3 nucleotides: TGTGCCAGCAGTTACACACCGACACCGTGGTATGGCTACACCTTC. It encodes CASSYTPTPWYGYTF.

This clone was seen once. The genes are TRBV6-5 and TRBJ1-2, with D tentatively TRBD1 (5 bases). V lost 2 bases to trimming and J lost 5 bases, with 9 bases between them. This CDR3 comprises 13 residues. CDR1 is MNHEY and CDR2 is SVGAGI in the germline V gene. The CDR3 protein is CASSYTGGYGYTF. As DNA, the CDR3 is TGTGCCAGCAGTTACACGGGGGGGTATGGCTACACCTTC.

The V gene is TRBV29-1, the J gene TRBJ2-2; no reliable D call. V was clipped by 5 bases and J by 5 bases, with 15 bases between them. This CDR3 has 14 residues. Germline V gene sequence: CDR1 SQVTM, CDR2 ANQGSEA. The CDR3 DNA is TGCAGCGTTACACTCAGGACCGAGACCGGGGAGCTGTTTTTT. Amino acids: CSVTLRTETGELFF.

The chain couples TRBV29-1 to TRBJ2-3, with 8 nucleotides matching TRBD2. In germline, CDR1 is SQVTM, CDR2 ANQGSEA. V shed 6 bases and J 4 bases; nucleotides not matched to a gene: 6. The CDR3 is 13 amino acids. Here the CDR3 reads CSVGGVGADTQYF. The CDR3 DNA follows: TGCAGCGTCGGGGGGGTAGGGGCAGATACGCAGTATTTT.

This clone was found a few times. The chain joins TRBV11-2 to TRBJ2-5; D not certain. Germline V gene data show CDR1 as SGHAT and CDR2 as FQNNGV. Between the trimmed V and J ends, which lost 6 bases and 5 bases, there was a span of 16 bases. This CDR3 is 14 amino acids long. CDR3 sequence: CASRGLGRRETQYF. CDR3 nucleotides: TGTGCCAGCAGAGGGTTAGGACGAAGGGAGACCCAGTACTTC.